Each of the 21 T cell receptor beta chains below was sequenced from the same sample in a study of blood T cell repertoires in COVID-19. Using immunoSEQ multiplex PCR, the repertoire was profiled, and TCRdb retains in-frame clones only, with some absent. The sample carries 230,000 or so clones, approximately 80% recorded once. Material for sequencing was peripheral blood. These receptors were obtained from a man aged 30-40 years with active or convalescent COVID-19.

The J gene is TRBJ2-7, the V gene TRBV27; maybe TRBD2 (7 bases). The CDR3 contains 17 residues. Germline-derived CDR1 and CDR2 are MNHEY and SMNVEV (reference sequence). Trimming cost V 7 bases and J 0 bases, with 22 bases left between them. CDR3 region: CASNAIGRGGYSYEQYF. The CDR3 nucleotides are TGTGCCAGCAACGCAATCGGAAGGGGGGGCTACTCCTACGAGCAGTACTTC.

This clone has only a few counts. The chain couples TRBV13 to TRBJ2-1; the match to TRBD1 covers 11 bases. The CDR3 consists of 16 residues. Germline trimming cut 1 base from V and 6 bases from J; bases unmatched to any gene: 5. Germline V CDR1 and CDR2: PRHDT, FYEKMQ (reference sequence). CDR3 DNA sequence: TGTGCCAGCAGCTTAGATGTTGGGACAGGGGGCAATGAGCAGTTCTTC. Translating gives CASSLDVGTGGNEQFF.

The V and J genes are TRBV25-1 and TRBJ2-7, with D possibly being TRBD2 (7 bases). The CDR3 runs to 11 residues. CDR1 is MGHDK, CDR2 SYGVNS, per germline. The V and J ends lost 7 bases and 7 bases respectively, with 11 bases between them. The CDR3 reads CASTGGQEQYF. In DNA form, the CDR3 reads TGTGCCAGCACCGGGGGGCAGGAGCAGTACTTC.

The chain joins TRBV7-9 to TRBJ2-3; 8 bases are a match to TRBD2. The CDR3 extends over 17 amino acids. Per the germline V gene, CDR1 is SEHNR and CDR2 is FQNEAQ (reference sequence). Trimming cost V 5 bases and J 2 bases; bases outside gene matches: 12. In nucleotides, the CDR3 is TGTGCCAGCAGCCCCCTCCGAACTAGCGGCTTCACAGATACGCAGTATTTT. Encoded protein: CASSPLRTSGFTDTQYF.

The rearrangement links TRBV28 to TRBJ1-2; no reliable D call. Trimming shortened V by 6 bases and J by 4 bases, and 18 bases separated the two germline ends. The CDR3 runs to 15 residues. Germline V gene lookup returns CDR1 MDHEN and CDR2 SYDVKM. CDR3 coding DNA: TGTGCCAGCAGCCTAACGGCCTCAAGGAGCTATGGCTACACCTTC. Residues: CASSLTASRSYGYTF.

This chain links TRBV27 with TRBJ1-6; D is ambiguous. V lost 2 bases, J lost 7 bases, and 9 bases lay in between. The CDR3 contains 14 residues. Germline V CDR1 and CDR2: MNHEY, SMNVEV (reference sequence). The CDR3 DNA is TGTGCCAGCAGTTTACGGTACGAGAATTCACCCCTCCACTTT. Encoded protein: CASSLRYENSPLHF.

The genes are TRBV9 and TRBJ2-1, with no clear D. The germline V gene encodes CDR1 SGDLS and CDR2 YYNGEE. The CDR3 loop spans 17 amino acids. V lost 5 bases and J lost 7, with 25 bases in between. The CDR3 sequence: CASRAPPRFLTVNEQFF. The CDR3 region has the DNA TGTGCCAGCAGAGCCCCGCCCAGGTTCCTAACCGTTAATGAGCAGTTCTTC.

The chain combines TRBV5-4 with TRBJ2-3; D might be TRBD2 (6 bases). The V and J ends lost 3 bases and 6 bases respectively, with 11 bases between them. The germline gives CDR1 SGHNT, CDR2 YYREEE (reference sequence). The CDR3 is 13 residues long. The DNA for the CDR3 is TGTGCCAGCAGCTCGGGACTGGTTGATACGCAGTATTTT. Translated, it gives CASSSGLVDTQYF. The full variable domain, its missing parts supplied by reference TRBV5-4 and TRBJ2-3, is ETGVTQSPTHLIKTRGQQVTLRCSSQSGHNTVSWYQQALGQGPQFIFQYYREEENGRGNFPPRFSGLQFPNYSSELNVNALELDDSALYLCASSSGLVDTQYFGPGTRLTVL.

The CDR3 coding sequence is TGCGCCAGCAGCCGTAAAACTAGGGCGGACAGCCGGACCGGGGAGCTGTTTTTT. Protein product: CASSRKTRADSRTGELFF. The rearrangement links TRBV4-1 to TRBJ2-2, with D possibly being TRBD1 (6 bases). With 4 bases removed from V and 5 bases from J, the gap between germline ends came to 23 bases. Germline CDR1 MGHRA, CDR2 YSYEKL. The CDR3 is made up of 18 amino acids.

The chain recombines TRBV5-6 with TRBJ1-4; TRBD1 agrees at 7 bases. With 4 bases clipped from V and 8 bases from J, the junction kept 11 bases outside the gene matches. This CDR3 is 15 amino acids long. CDR1 and CDR2 (germline): SGHDT, YYEEEE. Written as DNA, the CDR3 is TGTGCCAGCAGCGGCGGCAGGGGGTTTCGGGAAAAACTGTTTTTT. Amino acid sequence: CASSGGRGFREKLFF.

This chain links TRBV5-1 with TRBJ1-1, with D maybe TRBD1 (6 bases). Deletions cut 3 bases from V and 1 base from J, with 10 bases between. The germline V gene encodes CDR1 SGHRS and CDR2 YFSETQ. The CDR3 spans 14 residues. In DNA form, the CDR3 reads TGCGCCAGCAGCTGGGGGGGCGGGAACACTGAAGCTTTCTTT. Amino acids: CASSWGGGNTEAFF.

The gene calls are TRBV30 and TRBJ2-3, with 7 positions matching TRBD1. The CDR3 runs to 12 residues. Trimming removed 5 bases from V and 2 bases from J; junction bases left unmatched: 1. Germline CDR1 GTSNPN, CDR2 SVGIG (reference sequence). The CDR3 DNA reads TGTGCCTGGGACAGGGACACAGATACGCAGTATTTT. Translated: CAWDRDTDTQYF.

V usage is TRBV27 and J usage is TRBJ2-7; perhaps TRBD2 as D (5 bases). This CDR3 is 15 amino acids long. Trimming shortened V by 5 bases and J by 0 bases, and 14 bases separated the two germline ends. Germline lookup yields CDR1 MNHEY and CDR2 SMNVEV (reference sequence). The CDR3: CASSTNGLGSYEQYF. For the CDR3, the DNA is TGTGCCAGCAGTACCAACGGACTGGGCTCCTACGAGCAGTACTTC.

J is TRBJ2-7 and V is TRBV7-2; 15 bases are shared with TRBD2. Per the germline V gene, CDR1 is SGHTA and CDR2 is FQGNSA. The junction had 7 bases not matched to a gene; V was cut back by 4 bases and J by 6 bases. CDR3 length equals 16 residues. The CDR3 nucleotides are TGTGCCAGCAGCTACGGACTAGCGGGAGGGCTGGCCGAGCAGTACTTC. Encoded protein: CASSYGLAGGLAEQYF.

The rearrangement uses TRBV5-1 and TRBJ2-7; 9 nucleotides match TRBD1. V lost 6 bases to trimming and J lost 6 bases; unmatched junction nucleotides: 10. This CDR3 has 14 residues. The V gene's germline CDR1 is SGHRS and CDR2 YFSETQ. The CDR3 DNA reads TGCGCCAGCACTAGTTCCGGGACAGGGACCGAGCAGTACTTC. It is translated as CASTSSGTGTEQYF. The variable domain in full, with the rest retrieved from reference TRBV5-1 and TRBJ2-7, is KAGVTQTPRYLIKTRGQQVTLSCSPISGHRSVSWYQQTPGQGLQFLFEYFSETQRNKGNFPGRFSGRQFSNSRSEMNVSTLELGDSALYLCASTSSGTGTEQYFGPGTRLTVT.

This clone was seen a handful of times. V gene TRBV18 combines with J gene TRBJ1-2; no clear D gene. Trimming removed 3 bases from V and 1 base from J, with 9 bases in between. Germline CDR1 is KGHSH and CDR2 is LQKENI. This CDR3 has 14 amino acids. CDR3 DNA sequence: TGTGCCAGCTCACCGGGCAGCAGTAACTATGGCTACACCTTC. Protein: CASSPGSSNYGYTF.

This clone was observed a single time. V gene TRBV3-1 (or the pseudogene TRBV3-2) combines with J gene TRBJ1-6; a possible D gene is TRBD1 (6 bases). Per germline, CDR1 LGHDT and CDR2 YNNKEL (reference sequence). This CDR3 is 17 amino acids long. The V end was cut by 2 bases, the J end by 5 bases, with 16 bases between. The CDR3 nucleotides are TGTGCCAGCAGCCAAAGGGGGGGCCTGCGTGATAATTCACCCCTCCACTTT. Translating gives CASSQRGGLRDNSPLHF.

The chain is built from TRBV7-7 and TRBJ2-7; D may be TRBD2 (7 bases). Trimming shortened V by 3 bases and J by 7 bases, and 19 bases separated the two germline ends. Germline assignment: CDR1 SSHAT and CDR2 FNYEAQ (reference sequence). CDR3 length equals 15 residues. The CDR3 DNA reads TGTGCCAGCAGCTTGGGGGGTGCGGGGGCAGGGGAGCAGTACTTC. Translation gives CASSLGGAGAGEQYF.

This chain joins TRBV28 and TRBJ1-4; no reliable D call. Germline V lookup: CDR1 MDHEN, CDR2 SYDVKM. With 5 bases removed from V and 8 bases from J, the gap between germline ends came to 12 bases. The CDR3 covers 13 residues. The CDR3 coding sequence is TGTGCCAGCAGTCCAGGAGGCCGGGAAAAACTGTTTTTT. Encoded protein: CASSPGGREKLFF. The full variable domain, completed using reference TRBV28 and TRBJ1-4, is DVKVTQSSRYLVKRTGEKVFLECVQDMDHENMFWYRQDPGLGLRLIYFSYDVKMKEKGDIPEGYSVSREKKERFSLILESASTNQTSMYLCASSPGGREKLFFGSGTQLSVL.

The chain has TRBV5-1 and TRBJ2-2; D is undetermined. The germline CDR1 and CDR2 sequences are SGHRS and YFSETQ. With 0 bases removed from V and 6 bases from J, the gap between germline ends came to 6 bases. This CDR3 region has 13 residues. The CDR3 loop is CASSLAPSGELFF. The CDR3 DNA sequence: TGCGCCAGCAGCTTGGCCCCTTCCGGGGAGCTGTTTTTT.

This sequence joins TRBV5-1 and TRBJ1-6, with no clear D. Germline CDR1 reads SGHRS; CDR2 reads YFSETQ. The CDR3 has 14 residues. V was trimmed by 0 bases and J by 6 bases, leaving 7 bases between them. CDR3 in DNA: TGCGCCAGCAGCTTGGATAACGGTAATTCACCCCTCCACTTT. The encoded protein is CASSLDNGNSPLHF.